One TCR beta chain is described in this entry. The antigen remains unidentified. The source of the sample is a study of cytomegalovirus exposure and HLA in healthy donors. In germline, CDR1 is SGDLS, CDR2 YYNGEE. V dropped 0 bases and J dropped 0 bases, with 6 bases sitting between them. This CDR3 has 15 residues. PCR primers comprised 60 Vbeta and 13 Jbeta primers. Clones were sequenced by immunoSEQ multiplex PCR, and TCRdb holds only the in-frame ones, with some missing. The data hold under 200,000 clones, with around 78% observed a single time. Findings and caveats of the study: In a later analysis, TCR beta V- and J-gene trimming showed a link to a missense DCLRE1C variant.

Sequenced sample: PBMCs. This receptor was taken from a woman between 50 and 59 years old in good health and CMV-seropositive. V is TRBV9 and J is TRBJ2-2; D call uncertain. CDR3 nucleotide sequence: TGTGCCAGCAGCGTAGCTACGTCGAACACCGGGGAGCTGTTTTTT. Protein: CASSVATSNTGELFF.